This TCR beta chain was identified during a study of blood T cell repertoires in COVID-19. Looking at the study overall: The study drew acute and convalescent COVID-19 samples from the United States, Italy and Spain. Nucleic acid was either cDNA or gDNA, and it came from T cells, B-cell-depleted T cells, or PBMCs.

Repertoires were generated with immunoSEQ multiplex PCR, while TCRdb's copy carries only in-frame clones and drops some. Here the sample spans 250,000 to 300,000 clones, around 84% being singletons. Allocation to cohorts depended on clinical history reported by the participants. Material: PBMCs or T cells enriched from blood (not recorded which). The sequence came from a man between 25 and 39 years old with acute COVID-19.

CDR3 protein: CASRGGSYEQYV. In DNA, the CDR3 is TGTGCCAGCAGGGGCGGGAGCTACGAGCAGTACGTC. The chain couples TRBV6-5 to TRBJ2-7; 7 bases fit TRBD2. The CDR3 totals 12 residues. The ends lost 6 bases at V and 3 bases at J; junction bases unmatched: 2. The V gene's germline CDR1 is MNHEY and CDR2 SVGAGI.